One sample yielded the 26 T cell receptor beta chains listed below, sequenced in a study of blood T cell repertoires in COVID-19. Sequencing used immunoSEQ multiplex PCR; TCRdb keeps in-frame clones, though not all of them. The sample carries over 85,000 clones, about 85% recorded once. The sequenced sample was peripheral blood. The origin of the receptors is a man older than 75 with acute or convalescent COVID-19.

The CDR3: CASSQEWETGETQYF. DNA of the CDR3: TGTGCCAGCAGCCAAGAGTGGGAGACGGGGGAGACCCAGTACTTC. This rearrangement joins TRBV4-2 to TRBJ2-5, with D possibly being TRBD2 (5 bases). The CDR3 is made up of 15 amino acids. Trimming stripped 0 bases from V and 5 bases from J, with 13 bases between. CDR1 LGHNA and CDR2 YNFKEQ come from the germline V gene.

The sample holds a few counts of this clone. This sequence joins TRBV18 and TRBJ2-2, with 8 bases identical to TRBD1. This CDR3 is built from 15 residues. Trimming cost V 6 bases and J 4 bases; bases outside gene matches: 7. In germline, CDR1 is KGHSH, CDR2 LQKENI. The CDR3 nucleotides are TGTGCCAGCTCGCGTAGGACAGGGCTCACCGGGGAGCTGTTTTTT. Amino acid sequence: CASSRRTGLTGELFF.

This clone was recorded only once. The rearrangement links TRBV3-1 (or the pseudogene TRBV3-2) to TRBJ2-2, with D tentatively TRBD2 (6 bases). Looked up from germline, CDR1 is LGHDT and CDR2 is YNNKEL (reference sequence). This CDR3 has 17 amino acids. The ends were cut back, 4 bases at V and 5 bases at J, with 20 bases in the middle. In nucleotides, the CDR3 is TGTGCCAGCAGCCGCCTCGGGGGTAGCGGAAGAACCGGGGAGCTGTTTTTT. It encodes CASSRLGGSGRTGELFF.

The CDR3 loop reads CASSERRAEAFF. The CDR3 nucleotides are TGTGCCAGCAGTGAACGCCGGGCTGAAGCTTTCTTT. V and J are TRBV6-1 and TRBJ1-1; no definite D call. There are 12 residues in the CDR3. Trimming removed 2 bases at V and 6 bases at J, with 7 bases between. Germline values: CDR1 MNHNS, CDR2 SASEGT.

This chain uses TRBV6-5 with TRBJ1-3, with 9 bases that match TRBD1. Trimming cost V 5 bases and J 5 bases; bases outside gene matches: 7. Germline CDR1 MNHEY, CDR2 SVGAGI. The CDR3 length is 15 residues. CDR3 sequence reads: CASSPGTGRRNTIYF. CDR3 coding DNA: TGTGCCAGCAGTCCGGGGACAGGGAGGAGAAACACCATATATTTT.

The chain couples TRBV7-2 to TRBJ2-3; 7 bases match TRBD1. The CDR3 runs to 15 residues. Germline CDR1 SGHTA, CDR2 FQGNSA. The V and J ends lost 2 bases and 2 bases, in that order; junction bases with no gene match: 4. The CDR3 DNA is TGTGCCAGCAGCTTATGGACAGGTTACACAGATACGCAGTATTTT. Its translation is CASSLWTGYTDTQYF.

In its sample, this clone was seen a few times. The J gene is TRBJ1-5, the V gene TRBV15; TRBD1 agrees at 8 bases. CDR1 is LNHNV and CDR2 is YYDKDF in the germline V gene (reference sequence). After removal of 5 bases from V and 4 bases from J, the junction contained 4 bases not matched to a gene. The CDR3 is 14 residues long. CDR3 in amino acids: CATSAGGRNQPQHF. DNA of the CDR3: TGTGCCACCAGCGCAGGGGGCCGTAATCAGCCCCAGCATTTT.

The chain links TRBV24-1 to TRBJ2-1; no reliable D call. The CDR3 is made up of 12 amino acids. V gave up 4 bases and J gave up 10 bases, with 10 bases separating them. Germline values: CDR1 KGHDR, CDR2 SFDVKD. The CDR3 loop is CATSDLLREQFF. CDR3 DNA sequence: TGTGCCACCAGTGACCTTCTCAGGGAGCAGTTCTTC.

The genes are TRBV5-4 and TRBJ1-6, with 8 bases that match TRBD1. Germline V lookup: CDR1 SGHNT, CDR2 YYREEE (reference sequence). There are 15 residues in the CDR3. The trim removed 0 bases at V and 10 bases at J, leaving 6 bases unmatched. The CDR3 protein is CASSLGAGGESPLHF. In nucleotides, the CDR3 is TGTGCCAGCAGCTTGGGGGCAGGGGGCGAATCACCCCTCCACTTT.

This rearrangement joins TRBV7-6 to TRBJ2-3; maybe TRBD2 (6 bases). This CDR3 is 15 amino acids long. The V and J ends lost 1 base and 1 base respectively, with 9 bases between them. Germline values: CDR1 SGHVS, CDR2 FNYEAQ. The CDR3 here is CASSLDAGRTDTQYF. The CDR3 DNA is TGTGCCAGCAGCTTAGATGCGGGGCGCACAGATACGCAGTATTTT.

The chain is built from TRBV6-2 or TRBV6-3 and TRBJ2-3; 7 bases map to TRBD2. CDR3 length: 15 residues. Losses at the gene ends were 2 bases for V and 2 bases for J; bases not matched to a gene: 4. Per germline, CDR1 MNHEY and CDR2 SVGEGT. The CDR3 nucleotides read TGTGCCAGCAGTTACCGTCTAGCGGACACAGATACGCAGTATTTT. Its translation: CASSYRLADTDTQYF.

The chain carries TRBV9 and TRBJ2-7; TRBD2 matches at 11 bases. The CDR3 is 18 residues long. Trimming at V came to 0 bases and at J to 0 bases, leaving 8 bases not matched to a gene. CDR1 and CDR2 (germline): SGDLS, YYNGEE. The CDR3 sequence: CASSVEASGRTHSYEQYF. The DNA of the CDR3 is TGTGCCAGCAGCGTAGAGGCTAGCGGGAGGACCCACTCCTACGAGCAGTACTTC.

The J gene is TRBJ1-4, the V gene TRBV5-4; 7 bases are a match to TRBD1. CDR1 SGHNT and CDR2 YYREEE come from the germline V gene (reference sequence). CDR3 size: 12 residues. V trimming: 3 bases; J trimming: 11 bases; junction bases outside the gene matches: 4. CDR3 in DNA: TGTGCCAGCAGCTCGGTGACAGGGAAACTGTTTTTT. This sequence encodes CASSSVTGKLFF.

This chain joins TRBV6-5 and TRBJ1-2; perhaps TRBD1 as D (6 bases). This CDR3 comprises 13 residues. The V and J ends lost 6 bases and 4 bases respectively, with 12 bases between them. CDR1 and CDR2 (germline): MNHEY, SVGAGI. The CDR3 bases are TGTGCCAGCAGAGGCGGACAGCTCTATGGCTACACCTTC. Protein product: CASRGGQLYGYTF.

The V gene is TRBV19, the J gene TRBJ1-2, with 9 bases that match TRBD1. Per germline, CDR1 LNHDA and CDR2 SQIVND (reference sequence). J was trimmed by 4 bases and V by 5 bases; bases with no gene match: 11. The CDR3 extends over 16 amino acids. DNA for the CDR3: TGTGCCAGTAGTTTACGCCCACGGACAGGGGCCTATGGCTACACCTTC. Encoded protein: CASSLRPRTGAYGYTF.

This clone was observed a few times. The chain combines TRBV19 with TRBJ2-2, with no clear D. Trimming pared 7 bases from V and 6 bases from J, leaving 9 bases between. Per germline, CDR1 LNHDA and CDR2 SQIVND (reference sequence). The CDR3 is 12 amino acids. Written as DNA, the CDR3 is TGTGCCAGTAATCTAGGCCCCGGGGAGCTGTTTTTT. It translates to CASNLGPGELFF. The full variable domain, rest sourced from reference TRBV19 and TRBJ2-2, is DGGITQSPKYLFRKEGQNVTLSCEQNLNHDAMYWYRQDPGQGLRLIYYSQIVNDFQKGDIAEGYSVSREKKESFPLTVTSAQKNPTAFYLCASNLGPGELFFGEGSRLTVL.

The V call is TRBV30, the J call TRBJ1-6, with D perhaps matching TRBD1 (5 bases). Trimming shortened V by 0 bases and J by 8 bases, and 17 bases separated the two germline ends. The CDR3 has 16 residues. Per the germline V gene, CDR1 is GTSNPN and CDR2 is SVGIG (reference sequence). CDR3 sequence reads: CAWSVRRGASDSPLHF. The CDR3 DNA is TGTGCCTGGAGTGTACGAAGGGGCGCTTCGGATTCACCCCTCCACTTT.

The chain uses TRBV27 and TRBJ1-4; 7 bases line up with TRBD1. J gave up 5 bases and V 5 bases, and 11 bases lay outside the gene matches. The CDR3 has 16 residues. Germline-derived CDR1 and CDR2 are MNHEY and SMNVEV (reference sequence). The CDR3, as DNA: TGTGCCAGCAGTACCGGACAGGCCCGGTGGAATGAAAAACTGTTTTTT. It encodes CASSTGQARWNEKLFF.

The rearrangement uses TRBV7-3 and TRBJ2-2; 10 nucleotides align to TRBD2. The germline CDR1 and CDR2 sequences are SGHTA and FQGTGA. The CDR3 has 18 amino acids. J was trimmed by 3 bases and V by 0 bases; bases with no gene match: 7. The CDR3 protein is CASSLTASGSIYTGELFF. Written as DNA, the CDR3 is TGTGCCAGCAGCTTAACTGCTAGCGGGAGCATCTACACCGGGGAGCTGTTTTTT. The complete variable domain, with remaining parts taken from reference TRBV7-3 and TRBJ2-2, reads GAGVSQTPSNKVTEKGKYVELRCDPISGHTALYWYRQSLGQGPEFLIYFQGTGAADDSGLPNDRFFAVRPEGSVSTLKIQRTERGDSAVYLCASSLTASGSIYTGELFFGEGSRLTVL.

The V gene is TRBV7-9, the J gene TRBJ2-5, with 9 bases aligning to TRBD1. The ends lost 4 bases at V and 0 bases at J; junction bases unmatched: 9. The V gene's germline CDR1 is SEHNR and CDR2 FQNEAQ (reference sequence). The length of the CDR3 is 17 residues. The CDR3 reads CASSSGPGTGNQETQYF. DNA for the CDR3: TGTGCCAGCAGCTCCGGTCCCGGGACAGGGAACCAAGAGACCCAGTACTTC. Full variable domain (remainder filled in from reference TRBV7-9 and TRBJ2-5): DTGVSQNPRHKITKRGQNVTFRCDPISEHNRLYWYRQTLGQGPEFLTYFQNEAQLEKSRLLSDRFSAERPKGSFSTLEIQRTEQGDSAMYLCASSSGPGTGNQETQYFGPGTRLLVL.

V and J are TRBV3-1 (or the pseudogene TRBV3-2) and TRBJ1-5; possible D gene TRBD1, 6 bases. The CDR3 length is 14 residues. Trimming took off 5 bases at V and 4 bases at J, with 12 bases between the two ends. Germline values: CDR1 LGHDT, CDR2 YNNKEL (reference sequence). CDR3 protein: CASSTTRGNQPQHF. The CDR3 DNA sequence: TGTGCCAGCAGCACCACCAGGGGTAATCAGCCCCAGCATTTT.

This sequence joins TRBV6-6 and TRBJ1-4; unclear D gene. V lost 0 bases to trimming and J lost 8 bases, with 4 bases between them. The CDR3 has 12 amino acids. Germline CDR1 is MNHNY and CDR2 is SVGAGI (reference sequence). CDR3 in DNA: TGTGCCAGCAGTTACTCGAGGGAAAAACTGTTTTTT. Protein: CASSYSREKLFF.

CDR3 bases: TGTGCCAGCAGCCTCAACTTAGACAGGGGCCCTACGGGTGAAGCTTTCTTT. Amino acids: CASSLNLDRGPTGEAFF. J is TRBJ1-1 and V is TRBV25-1; the match to TRBD1 covers 8 bases. Germline V gene lookup returns CDR1 MGHDK and CDR2 SYGVNS. The CDR3 runs 17 residues. J was trimmed by 7 bases and V by 6 bases; bases with no gene match: 19.

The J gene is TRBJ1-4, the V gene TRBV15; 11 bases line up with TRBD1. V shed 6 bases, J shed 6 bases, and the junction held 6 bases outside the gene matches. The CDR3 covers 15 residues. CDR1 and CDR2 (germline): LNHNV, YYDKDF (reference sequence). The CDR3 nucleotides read TGTGCCACCAGTACCGGGGACAGGGGGTATGAAAAACTGTTTTTT. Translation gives CATSTGDRGYEKLFF.

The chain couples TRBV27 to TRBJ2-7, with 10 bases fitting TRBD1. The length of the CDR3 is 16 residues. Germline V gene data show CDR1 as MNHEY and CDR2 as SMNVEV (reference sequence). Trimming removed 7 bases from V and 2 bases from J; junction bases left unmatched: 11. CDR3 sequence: CASKTLGQGGTYEQYF. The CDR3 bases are TGTGCCAGCAAAACATTAGGACAGGGGGGCACCTACGAGCAGTACTTC.

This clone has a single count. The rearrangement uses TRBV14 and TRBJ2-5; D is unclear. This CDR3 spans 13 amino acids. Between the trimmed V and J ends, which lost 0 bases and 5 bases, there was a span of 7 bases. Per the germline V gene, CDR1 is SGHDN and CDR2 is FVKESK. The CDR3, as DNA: TGTGCCAGCAGCCAAGAAGTAGTCGAGACCCAGTACTTC. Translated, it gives CASSQEVVETQYF.